These 18 T cell receptor beta chains came from one sample sequenced in a study of blood T cell repertoires in COVID-19. Only in-frame clones appear in the TCRdb table, and some are missing; sequencing was by immunoSEQ multiplex PCR. The data hold roughly 330,000 clones, with roughly 90% observed a single time. Source material: peripheral blood. The origin of the receptors is a man in his late teens or twenties who had recovered from COVID-19.

A single count supports this clone. This chain joins TRBV6-5 and TRBJ1-1; unclear D gene. The CDR3 has 15 amino acids. Trimming removed 8 bases from V and 1 base from J, with 17 bases in between. CDR1 and CDR2 (germline): MNHEY, SVGAGI. Written as DNA, the CDR3 is TGTGCCAGCGACGGGGTCGTCCCCTCGAACACTGAAGCTTTCTTT. Amino acids: CASDGVVPSNTEAFF.

The rearrangement joins TRBV4-2 to TRBJ2-2; 9 nucleotides line up with TRBD2. The CDR3 contains 17 residues. Germline loops: CDR1 LGHNA, CDR2 YNFKEQ. V gave up 4 bases and J gave up 1 base; unmatched junction bases: 7. The CDR3 DNA sequence: TGTGCCAGCAGCCCTCTAAATAGCGGGGGGAACACCGGGGAGCTGTTTTTT. Its protein is CASSPLNSGGNTGELFF.

J is TRBJ2-1 and V is TRBV4-3; 7 bases are a match to TRBD1. V was pared by 3 bases and J by 5 bases, with 1 base of the junction left unmatched. This CDR3 comprises 13 residues. The germline V gene encodes CDR1 LGHNA and CDR2 YSLEER. The CDR3 region is CASSHGTDNEQFF. The CDR3 region has the DNA TGCGCCAGCAGCCACGGGACAGACAATGAGCAGTTCTTC.

This chain links TRBV5-1 with TRBJ1-1; D remains unclear. V was shortened by 6 bases and J by 2 bases, with 17 bases between the two germline ends. Germline values: CDR1 SGHRS, CDR2 YFSETQ. The CDR3 runs to 15 residues. CDR3 bases: TGCGCCAGCACCTCTGGAGAGTCTTTCAACACTGAAGCTTTCTTT. Translating it yields CASTSGESFNTEAFF.

The chain couples TRBV6-5 to TRBJ2-7; 9 bases align to TRBD2. The V gene end was trimmed by 7 bases and the J gene end by 6 bases; junction bases not matched to a gene: 7. The CDR3 is 13 amino acids. Germline loops: CDR1 MNHEY, CDR2 SVGAGI. CDR3 coding DNA: TGTGCCAGCATATTGAGCGGGAGGTCCGAGCAGTACTTC. As protein: CASILSGRSEQYF.

V and J are TRBV7-2 and TRBJ2-1; TRBD2 agrees at 10 bases. The germline V gene encodes CDR1 SGHTA and CDR2 FQGNSA. V lost 1 base to trimming and J lost 4 bases; unmatched junction nucleotides: 7. The CDR3 is made up of 17 amino acids. CDR3 amino acids: CASSLVGTSGVYNEQFF. CDR3 DNA: TGTGCCAGCAGCTTAGTAGGCACTAGCGGGGTTTACAATGAGCAGTTCTTC.

The sample holds one count of this clone. The chain employs TRBV19 and TRBJ1-1; TRBD1 agrees at 8 bases. J lost 13 bases, V lost 7 bases, and 8 bases had no gene match. The CDR3 extends over 11 amino acids. The germline V gene encodes CDR1 LNHDA and CDR2 SQIVND (reference sequence). The CDR3 is CASKKDRGLFF. The CDR3 coding sequence is TGTGCCAGTAAAAAAGACAGGGGTCTTTTCTTT.

The J gene is TRBJ1-5, the V gene TRBV5-5, with D uncertain. The CDR3 is 14 residues long. V lost 0 bases, J lost 6 bases, and 10 bases lay in between. Germline-derived CDR1 and CDR2 are SGHKS and YYEKEE (reference sequence). Written as DNA, the CDR3 is TGTGCCAGCAGCTTGGTGGAGGGAGTTCAGCCCCAGCATTTT. Translating it yields CASSLVEGVQPQHF.

The V call is TRBV27, the J call TRBJ2-1; a weak D match, TRBD1 (5 bases). Germline V gene lookup returns CDR1 MNHEY and CDR2 SMNVEV (reference sequence). The CDR3 is 13 residues long. V lost 6 bases and J 2 bases, leaving 8 bases between the germline ends. The CDR3 DNA is TGTGCCAGCAGCCCACAGGCCTACAATGAGCAGTTCTTC. This codes for CASSPQAYNEQFF.

CDR3 amino acids: CASSLAPMTGESYEQYF. CDR3 in DNA: TGTGCCAGCAGCTTAGCGCCGATGACAGGGGAATCCTACGAGCAGTACTTC. The rearrangement uses TRBV7-6 and TRBJ2-7; TRBD1 aligns across 8 bases. The CDR3 is 17 residues long. CDR1 and CDR2 (germline): SGHVS, FNYEAQ. J gave up 1 base and V 0 bases, and 8 bases lay outside the gene matches.

The chain links TRBV5-4 to TRBJ1-1, with a weak D call TRBD1 (6 bases). CDR1 is SGHNT and CDR2 is YYREEE in the germline V gene (reference sequence). This CDR3 spans 16 amino acids. The V end lost 2 bases, the J end lost 1 base, and 15 bases lay between the germline ends. As DNA, the CDR3 is TGTGCCAGCAGCTTCGACTTTTTGGGACAGAACACTGAAGCTTTCTTT. Encoded protein: CASSFDFLGQNTEAFF.

This clone was counted a single time. The chain has TRBV4-3 and TRBJ2-2; a weak D match, TRBD2 (6 bases). Trimming cost V 4 bases and J 1 base, with 7 bases left between them. The germline gives CDR1 LGHNA, CDR2 YSLEER. This CDR3 contains 14 residues. The CDR3 nucleotides read TGCGCCAGCAGCCGGGGACTGAACACCGGGGAGCTGTTTTTT. It specifies CASSRGLNTGELFF.

This clone has just one count. V and J are TRBV4-1 and TRBJ2-7; weak D call: TRBD1 (5 bases). Trimming took 0 bases from V and 0 from J, leaving 9 bases between them. Germline assignment: CDR1 MGHRA and CDR2 YSYEKL. The CDR3 is 15 amino acids. The CDR3 DNA follows: TGCGCCAGCAGCCAAGACGATAGGGGCTCCTACGAGCAGTACTTC. Its protein product is CASSQDDRGSYEQYF.

The chain uses TRBV27 and TRBJ1-1; TRBD1 aligns across 7 bases. CDR1 is MNHEY and CDR2 is SMNVEV in the germline V gene (reference sequence). The CDR3 sequence is 11 residues long. Trimming took 8 bases from V and 9 from J; bases not matched to a gene: 6. This chain's CDR3 is CASYQGGKAFF. DNA of the CDR3: TGTGCCAGCTATCAGGGGGGAAAAGCTTTCTTT.

This rearrangement joins TRBV6-5 to TRBJ2-2; D not resolved. This CDR3 spans 15 amino acids. Per the germline V gene, CDR1 is MNHEY and CDR2 is SVGAGI. V was clipped by 0 bases and J by 6 bases, with 11 bases between them. The CDR3 DNA reads as TGTGCCAGCAGTTACTCTCCCGGTTTGTCCGGGGAGCTGTTTTTT. The encoded protein is CASSYSPGLSGELFF.

V is TRBV5-6 and J is TRBJ1-4; D possibly corresponds to TRBD1 (5 bases). V gave up 3 bases and J gave up 11 bases, with 17 bases separating them. CDR1 and CDR2 from the germline V gene are SGHDT and YYEEEE. This CDR3 comprises 14 residues. The CDR3 loop reads CASSSYGGSEKLFF. The CDR3 DNA reads as TGTGCCAGCAGCTCCTATGGGGGGTCGGAGAAACTGTTTTTT.

A single count supports this clone. This chain joins TRBV6-1 and TRBJ2-7; tentatively, D is TRBD2 (5 bases). The V gene lost 2 bases and the J gene lost 7 bases, with 9 bases spanning the gap. The CDR3 covers 12 residues. Per the germline V gene, CDR1 is MNHNS and CDR2 is SASEGT. The DNA of the CDR3 is TGTGCCAGCAGTGAAACGAGAGGGGAGCAGTACTTC. Amino acids: CASSETRGEQYF.

The rearrangement uses TRBV6-5 and TRBJ1-6; possible D gene TRBD1, 6 bases. Per the germline V gene, CDR1 is MNHEY and CDR2 is SVGAGI. The CDR3 spans 14 residues. Trimming took 4 bases from V and 7 from J, leaving 11 bases between them. CDR3 amino acids: CASSWTRGNSPLHF. The CDR3 coding sequence is TGTGCCAGCAGTTGGACAAGGGGGAATTCACCCCTCCACTTT.